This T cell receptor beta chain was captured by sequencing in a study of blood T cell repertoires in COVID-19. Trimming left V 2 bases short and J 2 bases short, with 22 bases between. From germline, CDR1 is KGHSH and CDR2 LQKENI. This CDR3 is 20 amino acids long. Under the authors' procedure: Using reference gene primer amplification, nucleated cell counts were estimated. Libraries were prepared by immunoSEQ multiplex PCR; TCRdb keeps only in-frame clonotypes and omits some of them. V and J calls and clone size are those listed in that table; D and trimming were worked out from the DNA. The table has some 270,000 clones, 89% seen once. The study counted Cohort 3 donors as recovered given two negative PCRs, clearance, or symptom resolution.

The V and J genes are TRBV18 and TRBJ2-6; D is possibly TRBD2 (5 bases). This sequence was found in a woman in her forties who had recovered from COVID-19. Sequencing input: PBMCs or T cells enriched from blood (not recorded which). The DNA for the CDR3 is TGTGCCAGCTCACCAGTCGAGTGGACTTTGGCTGGCGCTGGGGCCAACGTCCTGACTTTC. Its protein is CASSPVEWTLAGAGANVLTF.